The TCR beta chain under discussion was sequenced for a study of T cells in Graves' hyperthyroidism and ophthalmopathy (dated by TCRdb to about 2019). About the full investigation: Peripheral blood samples were taken at initial diagnosis, before any treatment was given. According to the paper, TCR Vbeta CDR3 sequencing was carried out on approximately 140 peripheral blood samples, which came from 40 to 45 ophthalmopathy, 75 or so hyperthyroidism and around 17 progressor patients. The study also compared thyroid tissue and blood T-cell repertoires from five or six Graves' hyperthyroidism patients. The roughly 90 discovery patients were divided at random into training and test sets in a 7:3 ratio. Prospective prediction of ophthalmopathy was tested in an independent validation cohort of 18 to 20 hyperthyroidism patients and some 17 patients who later progressed to ophthalmopathy. To identify distinguishing TCR V-J signatures, a discovery cohort of around 100 patients was used, comprising 40 to 45 with Graves' ophthalmopathy and around 57 with stable Graves' hyperthyroidism. Once sampling was done, hyperthyroidism patients were given methimazole at a starting dose of 30 mg daily, whereas ophthalmopathy patients were given high-dose intravenous methylprednisolone. Broader findings and caveats from the paper: In validation, the model predicted progression to ophthalmopathy with about 71% sensitivity and 72% to 85% specificity, a median of about six months before onset. No statistical method was used to set the sample size in advance, and investigators knew the group allocation. Most expanded thyroid clonotypes (frequency above 0.001) were also detected in blood, suggesting blood repertoires may reflect thyroid immune responses. A 13 V-J signature model separated ophthalmopathy from stable hyperthyroidism, with around 90% sensitivity and 81.08% specificity in cross-validation and 80%/75% in testing.

This clonotype appeared a few times. The antigen this receptor binds is unknown. Per-base quality was not reported, and no clone a single base away is much larger than it. The TCR beta CDR3 regions were amplified from RNA transcripts. A first-round RT-PCR of the TCR CDR3 used the HTBI primer set with the Qiagen OneStep RT-PCR kit. The libraries were constructed in a second round of multiplex PCR and then size-selected and purified. The libraries were sequenced on an Illumina HiSeq2000 using paired-end 100 bp reads. The paper's data handling went like this. SOAPnuke was used to process the raw data, removing reads that contained adapters or uncalled bases, had a mean Phred below 15, or lacked an exact match to the constant primer or identifier. COPE v1.2.5 was used to merge high-quality paired reads, and clonotypes were defined as unique nucleotide sequences. Clonotypes were aligned to IMGT TRBV, TRBD and TRBJ reference segments using MiTCR v1.1. Only V-J combinations with frequency above 0.0001, covering 99% to 99.2% of repertoires, were analysed. The TCS score was defined as F50 (clonal expansion) divided by E x V (chaos), with BLOSUM62-based TCRdist calculated between CDR3 peptides within each V-J. Welch's t-statistics and random forest reduced several hundred V-J features to roughly 13, which were used in a naive Bayes classifier (R e1071). In TCRdb, the public reads were trimmed at Q25 with fastp and aligned with MiXCR, with productive beta chains retained. Rows are combined by CDR3 protein, so each entry shows the most common genes and DNA. TCRdb, not the original authors, processed these V and J calls. The table for this sample lists about 740,000 distinct CDR3 sequences; around 13% of them were counted only once. Approximately 10% of the sample lies in the top ten.

Inclusive of the bounding cysteine and phenylalanine, the CDR3 is 14 residues long. Only CDR3 DNA is held: 42 bases, read in frame from base 1. V is clipped by 2 bases and J by 8 bases, and the sequence between their germline boundaries is 15 bases long. Stable Graves' hyperthyroidism was defined as no progression to ophthalmopathy during 18 months of follow-up. The hyperthyroidism patients were between 18 and 65 years old and newly diagnosed, with a disease duration of less than 2 months. Patients with uncontrolled infections, other autoimmune diseases, pregnancy or lactation were excluded. Clinical symptoms, serum thyroxine and TRAb, thyroid ultrasound, and orbital computed tomography formed the basis for the diagnoses. PBMCs were isolated from 8 to 10 ml of fresh peripheral blood by Ficoll-Paque density gradient centrifugation. Total RNA was extracted with Trizol reagent, and quality was checked on an Agilent 2100 Bioanalyzer.

This receptor was identified in a young woman with Graves' hyperthyroidism. This chain joins TRBV12-3 or TRBV12-4 to TRBJ1-2, with the D gene uncertain. The sequencing input was blood. The CDR3 protein: CASSLTGGGGGYTF. The nucleotide sequence is given as TGTGCCAGCAGTTTAACGGGCGGAGGTGGAGGCTACACCTTC.